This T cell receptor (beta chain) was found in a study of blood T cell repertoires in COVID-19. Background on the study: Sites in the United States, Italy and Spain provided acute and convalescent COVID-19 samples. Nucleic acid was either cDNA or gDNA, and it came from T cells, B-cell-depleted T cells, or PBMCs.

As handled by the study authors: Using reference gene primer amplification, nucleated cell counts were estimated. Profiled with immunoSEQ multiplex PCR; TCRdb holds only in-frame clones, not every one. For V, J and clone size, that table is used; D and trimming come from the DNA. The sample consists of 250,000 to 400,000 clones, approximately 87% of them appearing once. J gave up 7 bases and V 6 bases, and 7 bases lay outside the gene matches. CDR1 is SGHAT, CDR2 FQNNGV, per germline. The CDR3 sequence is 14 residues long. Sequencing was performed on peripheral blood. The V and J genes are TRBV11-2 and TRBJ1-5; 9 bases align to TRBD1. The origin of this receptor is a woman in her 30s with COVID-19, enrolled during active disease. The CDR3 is CASRTGGGSQPQHF. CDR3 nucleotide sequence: TGTGCCAGCAGGACAGGGGGAGGGAGCCAGCCCCAGCATTTT.